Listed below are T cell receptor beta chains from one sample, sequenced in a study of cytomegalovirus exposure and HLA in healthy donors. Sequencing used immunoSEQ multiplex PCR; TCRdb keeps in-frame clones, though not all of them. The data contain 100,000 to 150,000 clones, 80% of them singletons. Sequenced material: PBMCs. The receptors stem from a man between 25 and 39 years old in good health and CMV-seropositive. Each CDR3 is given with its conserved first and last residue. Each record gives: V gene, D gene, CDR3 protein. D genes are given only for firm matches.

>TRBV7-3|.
CASSLRAGDYNSPLHF
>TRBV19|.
CASSAMSSGELFF
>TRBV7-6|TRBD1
CASSVDRGQPQHF
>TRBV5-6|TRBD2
CASGPLAGGPTYEQYF
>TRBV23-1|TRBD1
CASSPPGTGGGRSGELFF
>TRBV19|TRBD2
CASSTREGYTGELFF
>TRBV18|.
CASSPGTPRSGANVLTF
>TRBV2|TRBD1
CASSGGQPFYNSPLHF
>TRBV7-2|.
CASTQPGEKLFF
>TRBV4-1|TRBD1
CASSLGTGSEGYTF
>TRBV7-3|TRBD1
CASSLNPPGTGSYNEQFF
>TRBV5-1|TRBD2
CASSLAGGQDTQYF
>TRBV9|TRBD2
CASSPQIQAGHNEQFF
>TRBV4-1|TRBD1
CASSQQGAFGELFF
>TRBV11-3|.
CASSPRGSYEQYF
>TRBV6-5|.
CASSYSSGLQYF
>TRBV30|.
CAWSPPEGDEQFF
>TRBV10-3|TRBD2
CAISRGGAGTGELFF
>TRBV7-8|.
CASSLALSSSREQYF
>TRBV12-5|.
CASGFGQSYVYTF
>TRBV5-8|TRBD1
CASSYRGRDRGTYEQYF
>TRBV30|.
CAWSFSGPYEQYF
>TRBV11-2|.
CASSADRNTEAFF
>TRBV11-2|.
CASRSPHREKETQYF
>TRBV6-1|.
CASSEGVQVNQPQHF
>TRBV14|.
CASSQEAGSSYEQYF
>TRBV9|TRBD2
CASSARGVHGDTQYF
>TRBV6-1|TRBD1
CASRRGRDQPQHF
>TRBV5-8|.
CASSLAGTSLYEQYF
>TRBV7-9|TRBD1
CASTQFQGDEQYF
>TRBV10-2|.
CASKVAGGNQPQHF
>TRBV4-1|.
CASSQSRGRGSNYGYTF
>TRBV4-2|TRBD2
CASSQGRLAGGSSTDTQYF
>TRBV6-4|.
CASSEFPGETQYF
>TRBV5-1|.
CASSFPGQRRTGELFF
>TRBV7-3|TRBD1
CASSVTGVTEAFF
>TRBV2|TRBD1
CASSRQGDYDEQYF
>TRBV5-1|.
CASSRDTSDTRYF
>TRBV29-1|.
CSVGTVTGELFF
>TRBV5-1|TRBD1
CASSLGTGLYEQYF
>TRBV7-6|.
CASSLDARSTQYF
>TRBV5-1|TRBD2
CASSLGGGGPDTQYF
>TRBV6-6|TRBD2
CASSPLGAGGIYEQYF